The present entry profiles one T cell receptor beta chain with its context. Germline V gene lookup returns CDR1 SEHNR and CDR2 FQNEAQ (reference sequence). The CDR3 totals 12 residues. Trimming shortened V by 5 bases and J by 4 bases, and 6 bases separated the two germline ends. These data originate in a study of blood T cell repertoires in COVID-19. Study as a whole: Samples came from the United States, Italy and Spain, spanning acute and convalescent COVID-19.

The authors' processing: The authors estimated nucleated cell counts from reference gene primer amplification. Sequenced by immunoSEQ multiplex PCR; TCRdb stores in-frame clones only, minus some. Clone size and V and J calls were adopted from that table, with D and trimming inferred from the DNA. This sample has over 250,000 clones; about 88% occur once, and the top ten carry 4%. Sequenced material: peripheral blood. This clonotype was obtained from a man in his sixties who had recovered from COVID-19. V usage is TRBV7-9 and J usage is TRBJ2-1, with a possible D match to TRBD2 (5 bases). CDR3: CASSGGYNEQFF. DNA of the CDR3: TGTGCCAGCAGCGGCGGGTACAATGAGCAGTTCTTC.